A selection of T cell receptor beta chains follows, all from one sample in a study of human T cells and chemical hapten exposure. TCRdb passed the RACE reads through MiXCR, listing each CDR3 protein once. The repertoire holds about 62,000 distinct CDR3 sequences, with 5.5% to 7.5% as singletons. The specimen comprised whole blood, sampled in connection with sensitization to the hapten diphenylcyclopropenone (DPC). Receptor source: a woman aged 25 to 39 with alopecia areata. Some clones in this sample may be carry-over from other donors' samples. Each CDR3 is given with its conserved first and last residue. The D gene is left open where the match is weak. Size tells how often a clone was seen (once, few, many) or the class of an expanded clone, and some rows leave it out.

CASRLAPGELFF,TGTGCCAGCAGACTTGCTCCGGGGGAGCTGTTTTTT,TRBV7-2,TRBJ2-2,.,.
CASSTRQGNTEAFF,TGTGCCAGCAGCACCCGACAGGGGAACACTGAAGCTTTCTTT,TRBV7-9,TRBJ1-1,TRBD1,many
CASSPPGDRSNQPQHF,TGTGCCAGCTCACCACCGGGGGACAGGAGCAATCAGCCCCAGCATTTT,TRBV18,TRBJ1-5,TRBD1,many
CASNRQGRGEQFF,TGTGCCAGCAACCGACAGGGGAGGGGAGAGCAGTTCTTC,TRBV14,TRBJ2-1,.,medium-sized
CSVEARQGVNEQYF,TGCAGCGTTGAAGCCAGACAGGGGGTGAACGAGCAGTACTTC,TRBV29-1,TRBJ2-7,TRBD1,many
CSAPLPGLGRKLFF,TGCAGTGCCCCCCTCCCTGGACTCGGCCGAAAACTGTTTTTT,TRBV20-1,TRBJ1-4,.,many
CASSPRWVGAFF,TGTGCCAGCAGCCCCAGGTGGGTTGGAGCTTTCTTT,TRBV7-2,TRBJ1-1,.,many
CSARDMEGDKDANYGYTF,TGCAGTGCTAGAGATATGGAGGGAGACAAAGACGCTAACTATGGCTACACCTTC,TRBV20-1,TRBJ1-2,.,many
CSVQGVLGTEAFF,TGCAGCGTGCAGGGGGTTCTTGGCACTGAAGCTTTCTTT,TRBV29-1,TRBJ1-1,TRBD1,many
CASSEGIYNQPQHF,TGCGCCAGCAGCGAAGGGATATACAATCAGCCCCAGCATTTT,TRBV5-1,TRBJ1-5,.,many
CSGEGGESSYNEQFF,TGCAGCGGCGAGGGGGGAGAGAGCTCCTACAATGAGCAGTTCTTC,TRBV29-1,TRBJ2-1,.,few
CASKAHGGNTEAFF,TGTGCCAGCAAGGCCCATGGGGGGAACACTGAAGCTTTCTTT,TRBV6-5,TRBJ1-1,.,few
CASSMGDSGVRFF,TGTGCCAGCAGCATGGGGGACAGCGGAGTACGGTTCTTC,TRBV5-4,TRBJ2-1,TRBD1,many
CASSVRWASTDTQYF,TGTGCCAGCAGCGTCAGATGGGCTAGCACAGATACGCAGTATTTT,TRBV7-2,TRBJ2-3,.,many
CSVDDRPYGYTF,TGCAGCGTAGATGACAGGCCTTATGGCTACACCTTC,TRBV29-1,TRBJ1-2,.,many
CASSPGWRTSGGTDTQYF,TGCGCCAGCAGCCCGGGATGGAGGACTAGCGGGGGGACAGATACGCAGTATTTT,TRBV5-1,TRBJ2-3,TRBD2,many
CSAPPSGGHTDTQYF,TGCAGTGCGCCCCCAAGCGGGGGGCACACAGATACGCAGTATTTT,TRBV20-1,TRBJ2-3,TRBD2,many
CASSLWTGAQNTEAFF,TGTGCCAGCAGTCTTTGGACAGGAGCACAGAACACTGAAGCTTTCTTT,TRBV2,TRBJ1-1,TRBD1,few
CASSPKGRVLAYEQYF,TGTGCCAGCTCACCAAAAGGTCGCGTCCTAGCCTACGAGCAGTACTTC,TRBV18,TRBJ2-7,.,many
CASSRTRDRGEDYGYTF,TGTGCCAGCAGTCGAACTAGGGACAGGGGGGAGGACTATGGCTACACCTTC,TRBV12-3/TRBV12-4,TRBJ1-2,TRBD1,many
CASSQPAARKPQHF,TGTGCCAGCAGCCAACCCGCTGCCCGGAAGCCCCAGCATTTT,TRBV3-1,TRBJ1-5,.,many
CASSSGLYSSTDTQYF,TGCGCCAGTTCCTCAGGACTCTACTCTAGCACAGATACGCAGTATTTT,TRBV5-1,TRBJ2-3,.,many
CASSLIPAAGEETQYF,TGTGCCAGCAGTTTGATTCCCGCTGCGGGGGAAGAGACCCAGTACTTC,TRBV12-3/TRBV12-4,TRBJ2-5,TRBD2,many
CATSRSTGTGLQYF,TGTGCCACCTCCCGATCAACCGGGACAGGGCTACAGTACTTC,TRBV6-5,TRBJ2-4,TRBD1,many
CASSDQGPGDTQYF,TGTGCCAGCAGTGACCAGGGACCTGGAGATACGCAGTATTTT,TRBV6-4,TRBJ2-3,.,.
CASRPLSDPLLNTEAFF,TGCGCCAGCAGGCCTTTGAGCGACCCCTTATTGAACACTGAAGCTTTCTTT,TRBV5-1,TRBJ1-1,.,many
CASSEIGTDTQYF,TGTGCCAGCAGTGAAATAGGGACAGATACGCAGTATTTT,TRBV2,TRBJ2-3,.,many
CSVAGPQTEAFF,TGCAGCGTTGCCGGGCCGCAGACTGAAGCTTTCTTT,TRBV29-1,TRBJ1-1,.,many
CSVGGDTNTEAFF,TGCAGCGTTGGGGGGGACACGAACACTGAAGCTTTCTTT,TRBV29-1,TRBJ1-1,.,.
CASKGQGSGYTF,TGTGCCAGCAAAGGACAGGGAAGTGGCTACACCTTC,TRBV6-5,TRBJ1-2,TRBD1,.
CASSQVTSGGETQYF,TGTGCCAGCAGCCAAGTCACTAGCGGGGGTGAGACCCAGTACTTC,TRBV3-1,TRBJ2-5,TRBD2,many